Shown below are 20 T cell receptor beta chains from a single sample sequenced in a study of T cells in Graves' hyperthyroidism and ophthalmopathy. RNA transcripts were the template for amplifying TCR beta CDR3 regions. The TCR CDR3 first-round RT-PCR relied on the HTBI primer set. MiXCR was run by TCRdb on the multiplex PCR reads, yielding one entry per CDR3 protein. The sample comprises 450,000 to 550,000 distinct CDR3 sequences, approximately 25% of which are singletons, and approximately 10% rests with the top ten. Source material: blood. These TCRs come from a woman under 40 with Graves' ophthalmopathy.

This clonotype was recorded at least ten times. Sequence at one end of the junction differs from germline and may be a read error. V is TRBV10-3 and J is TRBJ2-6; tentative D call: TRBD1 (5 bases). The germline CDR1 and CDR2 sequences are ENHRY and SYGVKD. CDR3 length: 15 amino acids. The DNA for the CDR3 is TGTGCCACCAGTCAGGGTGGGTCTGGGGCCAACGTCCTGACTTTC. Its translation is CATSQGGSGANVLTF.

The sample holds many counts of this clonotype. The rearrangement joins TRBV7-6 to TRBJ2-2; D may correspond to TRBD1 or TRBD2 (6 bases each). This CDR3 contains 13 residues. Germline loops: CDR1 SGHVS, CDR2 FNYEAQ. Trimming removed 6 bases from V and 4 bases from J, with 9 bases in between. The CDR3 DNA sequence: TGTGCCAGCAGGGAGGGGGTCACCGGGGAGCTGTTTTTT. The encoded protein is CASREGVTGELFF.

This clonotype was recorded at least ten times. This chain uses TRBV5-4 with TRBJ1-2, with a tentative D call TRBD1 (5 bases). Trimming pared 2 bases from V and 3 bases from J, leaving 8 bases between. The CDR3 consists of 13 residues. The germline CDR1 and CDR2 sequences are SGHNT and YYREEE (reference sequence). For the CDR3, the DNA is TGTGCCAGCAGCTTTGCCAGGGACTATGGCTACACCTTC. It codes for CASSFARDYGYTF.

The genes are TRBV25-1 and TRBJ2-7; D call uncertain. The CDR3 extends over 12 amino acids. Germline V lookup: CDR1 MGHDK, CDR2 SYGVNS. Deletions cut 6 bases from V and 6 bases from J, with 12 bases between. CDR3 DNA: TGTGCCAGCAGCCACGCAGGCTCCGAGCAGTACTTC. This codes for CASSHAGSEQYF.

This clonotype was recorded many times. CDR3 nucleotide sequence: TGCGCCAGCAGCCAGGAGGGACACATGAACACTGAAGCTTTCTTT. Translation gives CASSQEGHMNTEAFF. The chain uses TRBV4-3 and TRBJ1-1, with TRBD1 as a possible D gene (6 bases). Germline values: CDR1 LGHNA, CDR2 YSLEER. This CDR3 spans 15 amino acids. V was trimmed by 3 bases and J by 0 bases, leaving 11 bases between them.

This clonotype has ten or more counts. This rearrangement joins TRBV11-2 to TRBJ2-6, with no clear D. The ends were cut back, 0 bases at V and 0 bases at J, with 3 bases in the middle. CDR3 length: 15 residues. Germline CDR1 SGHAT, CDR2 FQNNGV. The CDR3 DNA is TGTGCCAGCAGCTTAGAATACTCTGGGGCCAACGTCCTGACTTTC. Translated: CASSLEYSGANVLTF.

This clonotype has a count of ten or more. The chain recombines TRBV28 with TRBJ2-7, with TRBD2 matching 10 bases. The trim removed 7 bases at V and 0 bases at J, leaving 3 bases unmatched. The germline CDR1 and CDR2 sequences are MDHEN and SYDVKM. The CDR3 loop spans 14 amino acids. CDR3 in DNA: TGTGCCAGCACTAGCGGGGGTGTCTCCTACGAGCAGTACTTC. This codes for CASTSGGVSYEQYF.

This clonotype was recorded many times. The chain joins TRBV7-2 to TRBJ1-5; D ambiguous. The germline V and J ends were trimmed by 1 base and 2 bases, with 15 bases remaining between them. The V gene's germline CDR1 is SGHTA and CDR2 FQGNSA. CDR3 size: 17 residues. CDR3 region: CASSLVAELLGNQPQHF. CDR3 in DNA: TGTGCCAGCAGCTTAGTAGCGGAGTTATTGGGCAATCAGCCCCAGCATTTT. Together with reference TRBV7-2 and TRBJ1-5, the CDR3 gives the full variable domain: GAGVSQSPSNKVTEKGKDVELRCDPISGHTALYWYRQSLGQGLEFLIYFQGNSAPDKSGLPSDRFSAERTGGSVSTLTIQRTQQEDSAVYLCASSLVAELLGNQPQHFGDGTRLSIL.

As regards this clonotype: A read error is likely, as this CDR3 ends without the conserved phenylalanine or tryptophan. The chain links TRBV6-2 or TRBV6-3 to TRBJ2-7; D possibly corresponds to TRBD2 (6 bases). Germline assignment: CDR1 MNHEY and CDR2 SVGEGT. The CDR3 loop spans 14 amino acids. With 6 bases removed from V and 7 bases from J, the gap between germline ends came to 19 bases. CDR3 sequence reads: CASSARLDLREQYY. CDR3 nucleotides: TGTGCCAGCAGCGCTCGACTAGACCTACGAGAGCAGTACTAC.

This clonotype occurred many times. The rearrangement uses TRBV7-9 and TRBJ2-3, with D unclear. V lost 3 bases and J 2 bases, leaving 9 bases between the germline ends. The CDR3 is 14 residues long. The germline gives CDR1 SEHNR, CDR2 FQNEAQ (reference sequence). The CDR3: CASSLLGNTDTQYF. CDR3 nucleotides: TGTGCCAGCAGCTTGCTGGGAAACACAGATACGCAGTATTTT.

This clonotype showed up many times. The V gene is TRBV7-3, the J gene TRBJ2-7; D is ambiguous. CDR1 and CDR2 (germline): SGHTA, FQGTGA. The length of the CDR3 is 15 residues. Trimming removed 5 bases from V and 1 base from J, with 15 bases in between. The CDR3 reads CASSPLGGVSYEQYF. CDR3 bases: TGTGCCAGCAGCCCGCTTGGTGGGGTTTCCTACGAGCAGTACTTC.

This clonotype was recorded a few times. V and J are TRBV5-8 and TRBJ1-2, with D perhaps matching TRBD1 (6 bases). Deletions cut 4 bases from V and 3 bases from J, with 13 bases between. This CDR3 is built from 14 residues. Germline V gene sequence: CDR1 SGHTS, CDR2 YDEGEE. The CDR3 nucleotides are TGTGCCAGCAGCAGAGGGACATTCGACTATGGCTACACCTTC. Its protein product is CASSRGTFDYGYTF. Full variable domain (outside the CDR3, taken from reference TRBV5-8 and TRBJ1-2): EAGVTQSPTHLIKTRGQQATLRCSPISGHTSVYWYQQALGLGLQFLLWYDEGEERNRGNFPPRFSGRQFPNYSSELNVNALELEDSALYLCASSRGTFDYGYTFGSGTRLTVV.

The chain recombines TRBV12-3 or TRBV12-4 with TRBJ2-7; D might be TRBD1 (5 bases). CDR3 size: 14 residues. Between the trimmed V and J ends, which lost 5 bases and 0 bases, there was a span of 11 bases. The CDR3: CASSLQESSYEQYF. The CDR3 coding sequence is TGTGCCAGCAGTCTACAGGAGAGCTCCTACGAGCAGTACTTC.

This clonotype was detected many times. The J gene is TRBJ1-6, the V gene TRBV4-3; possibly TRBD1 for D (5 bases). The CDR3 is made up of 18 amino acids. From germline, CDR1 is LGHNA and CDR2 YSLEER. The V end lost 0 bases, the J end lost 10 bases, and 22 bases lay between the germline ends. The CDR3 here is CASSQEPSGTPVQSPLHF. The CDR3 DNA reads as TGCGCCAGCAGCCAAGAGCCTAGTGGGACCCCTGTTCAGTCACCCCTCCACTTT.

This clonotype was seen at least ten times. The rearrangement links TRBV29-1 to TRBJ1-2; TRBD1 agrees at 12 bases. Trimming took 7 bases from V and 8 from J; bases not matched to a gene: 8. CDR3 length: 13 residues. The germline V gene has CDR1 SQVTM and CDR2 ANQGSEA. The CDR3 DNA reads as TGCAGCGGGCTGGGACAGGGGGCTCGGGGCTACACCTTC. Translation gives CSGLGQGARGYTF.

The J gene is TRBJ1-5, the V gene TRBV19; TRBD1 agrees at 9 bases. CDR3 length: 15 residues. With V trimmed by 3 bases and J by 7 bases, 7 bases remained unmatched. The V gene's germline CDR1 is LNHDA and CDR2 SQIVND (reference sequence). CDR3 DNA: TGTGCCAGTAGTATTCAGGACAGGGGAGGGCAGCCCCAGCATTTT. This codes for CASSIQDRGGQPQHF.

In this sample, this clonotype turned up a few times. The rearrangement joins TRBV28 to TRBJ1-2; a possible D gene is TRBD1 (5 bases). CDR3 length: 13 amino acids. Germline loops: CDR1 MDHEN, CDR2 SYDVKM. The V end lost 8 bases, the J end lost 3 bases, and 13 bases lay between the germline ends. The CDR3 protein is CASAATVDYGYTF. In DNA form, the CDR3 reads TGTGCCAGCGCAGCGACAGTCGACTATGGCTACACCTTC.

This clonotype was observed a few times. The chain is built from TRBV20-1 and TRBJ1-2; D unclear. CDR1 is DFQATT, CDR2 SNEGSKA, per germline (reference sequence). The CDR3 runs 13 residues. The chain's CDR3 is CSAPEELNYGYTF. The CDR3 bases are TGCAGCGCCCCGGAGGAGCTCAACTATGGCTACACCTTC.

This clonotype turned up a few times. The chain joins TRBV2 to TRBJ1-1; D is possibly TRBD1 (5 bases). V lost 6 bases and J 3 bases, leaving 17 bases between the germline ends. Per the germline V gene, CDR1 is SNHLY and CDR2 is FYNNEI. This CDR3 is built from 15 residues. CDR3 in DNA: TGTGCCAGCAGGGGGGAGGGGTCGTCGTACACTGAAGCTTTCTTT. As protein: CASRGEGSSYTEAFF.

This clonotype was counted many times. This chain uses TRBV7-8 with TRBJ2-2, with D perhaps given as TRBD1 or TRBD2 (5 bases each). Germline V gene data show CDR1 as SGHVS and CDR2 as FQNEAQ. The CDR3 totals 16 residues. V was pared by 2 bases and J by 4 bases, with 14 bases between. As DNA, the CDR3 is TGTGCCAGCAGCTTATCTTTTCGAGGGACCACCGGGGAGCTGTTTTTT. It translates to CASSLSFRGTTGELFF. Variable domain in full (rest from reference TRBV7-8 and TRBJ2-2): GAGVSQSPRYKVAKRGQDVALRCDPISGHVSLFWYQQALGQGPEFLTYFQNEAQLDKSGLPSDRFFAERPEGSVSTLKIQRTQQEDSAVYLCASSLSFRGTTGELFFGEGSRLTVL.